This T cell receptor beta chain was captured in a study of blood T cells in healthy people across ages (dated by TCRdb to between 2014 and 2016). General notes on the study: In model experiments, roughly one uniquely barcoded TCR beta cDNA molecule per two T cells was captured by template switching. For two donors (one aged 18 to 30 and one aged 80 or older), the study analyzed two additional independent replicas of 1 million unique cDNA reads from the same blood draw. To avoid experimental bias, donors of different ages were distributed randomly across sequencing lanes. To track age-related changes in TCR beta repertoire diversity, the study relied on deep sequencing normalized with unique cDNA molecular identifiers. The donors were split into four age groups: young (average about 16 years), middle-aged (about 40), aged (over 55) and long-lived (more than 80).

Donors were under 40 systemically healthy Caucasian individuals from Russia aged roughly 6 to 95 years. Ten milliliters of peripheral blood were drawn from each donor into EDTA-treated Vacutainer tubes. Ficoll-Paque density-gradient centrifugation was used to isolate PBMCs, with at least 7 million per sample. Trizol reagent was used to extract total RNA from the PBMCs, yielding at least 5.5 micrograms per sample. Naive CD45RAhigh/CD27high T cell percentages were measured by flow cytometry on a PBMC aliquot from every donor. The library came from 5' RACE. TCRdb lists the instrument as Illumina HiSeq 2500. A second PCR of roughly 6 to 11 cycles was run with a J-beta primer mix and a sample-barcoded 5' primer. A unique molecular identifier was introduced onto each TCR beta cDNA molecule by a template-switch 5' adaptor carrying 12 random nucleotides. Each sample yielded at least 2.5 million CDR3-containing paired-end reads. First-strand cDNA was synthesized from all RNA with the Mint cDNA synthesis kit, primed by a TRBC-specific oligonucleotide. Following uracil-DNA glycosylase treatment, all cDNA underwent a first 18-cycle PCR with the universal primers M1SS and BC2_uni_R. Regarding the original processing steps: Normalization of each sample was performed by random selection of 1 million high-quality reads, each carrying a distinct molecular identifier. Reads with shared molecular identifiers were discarded instead of being binned into consensus sequences. MiTCR, with a Q25 quality threshold and the strictest error-elimination algorithm, was used for CDR3 identification, clonotype clustering and error correction. A nonparametric unseen species model with Euler transformation was used to estimate lower-bound total TCR beta diversity. TCRdb handled the public reads itself, with Q25 trimming in fastp and clone calling in MiXCR, and kept productive beta chains. Here each entry gathers all rows of one CDR3 protein and keeps the most common genes and DNA. The V and J calls reflect TCRdb's pipeline rather than the authors' work. The sample has 720,000 or so distinct CDR3 sequences on record, about 43% of them singletons. Jointly, the top ten make up around 32% of the sample.

What the authors observed across the whole study: Compared with the aged group, more naive CD4+ T cells, fewer expanded clones and increased TCR diversity were shown by the long-lived group, suggesting age selection. Estimates of total diversity based on one million sequenced T cells were considered lower bounds and underestimates. Because profiling used bulk unsorted PBMCs, naive and antigen-experienced compartments could not be compared conclusively. The CMV infection status of donors was not known, potentially confounding age-related changes in expanded clonotypes. As age increased, observed TCR beta diversity per million T cells dropped in a roughly linear way, and a significant reduction was already evident by age about 40. The percentage of naive T cells measured by flow cytometry correlated strongly with observed TCR beta diversity.

As concerns this clonotype: Its antigen has not been determined. At one boundary the junction diverges from the germline segment, which might be a read error.

The CDR3, from cysteine to phenylalanine, totals 17 residues. This entry keeps only the CDR3 DNA: 51 bases, framed from base 1. The germline V gene provides CDR1 MDHEN and CDR2 SYDVKM. The receptor was derived from an elderly man in good health. The source material was blood. The rearrangement joined TRBV28 to TRBJ2-7, and the D gene may be TRBD2, 5 bases matching. The encoded CDR3 is CACSSPGLPSAGYEQYF. The DNA is as follows: TGTGCCTGCAGTTCCCCCGGACTTCCCAGCGCTGGGTACGAGCAGTACTTC. The reference TRBV28 and TRBJ2-7 proteins fill in what lies around the CDR3, so the full variable domain reads DVKVTQSSRYLVKRTGEKVFLECVQDMDHENMFWYRQDPGLGLRLIYFSYDVKMKEKGDIPEGYSVSREKKERFSLILESASTNQTSMYLCACSSPGLPSAGYEQYFGPGTRLTVT.